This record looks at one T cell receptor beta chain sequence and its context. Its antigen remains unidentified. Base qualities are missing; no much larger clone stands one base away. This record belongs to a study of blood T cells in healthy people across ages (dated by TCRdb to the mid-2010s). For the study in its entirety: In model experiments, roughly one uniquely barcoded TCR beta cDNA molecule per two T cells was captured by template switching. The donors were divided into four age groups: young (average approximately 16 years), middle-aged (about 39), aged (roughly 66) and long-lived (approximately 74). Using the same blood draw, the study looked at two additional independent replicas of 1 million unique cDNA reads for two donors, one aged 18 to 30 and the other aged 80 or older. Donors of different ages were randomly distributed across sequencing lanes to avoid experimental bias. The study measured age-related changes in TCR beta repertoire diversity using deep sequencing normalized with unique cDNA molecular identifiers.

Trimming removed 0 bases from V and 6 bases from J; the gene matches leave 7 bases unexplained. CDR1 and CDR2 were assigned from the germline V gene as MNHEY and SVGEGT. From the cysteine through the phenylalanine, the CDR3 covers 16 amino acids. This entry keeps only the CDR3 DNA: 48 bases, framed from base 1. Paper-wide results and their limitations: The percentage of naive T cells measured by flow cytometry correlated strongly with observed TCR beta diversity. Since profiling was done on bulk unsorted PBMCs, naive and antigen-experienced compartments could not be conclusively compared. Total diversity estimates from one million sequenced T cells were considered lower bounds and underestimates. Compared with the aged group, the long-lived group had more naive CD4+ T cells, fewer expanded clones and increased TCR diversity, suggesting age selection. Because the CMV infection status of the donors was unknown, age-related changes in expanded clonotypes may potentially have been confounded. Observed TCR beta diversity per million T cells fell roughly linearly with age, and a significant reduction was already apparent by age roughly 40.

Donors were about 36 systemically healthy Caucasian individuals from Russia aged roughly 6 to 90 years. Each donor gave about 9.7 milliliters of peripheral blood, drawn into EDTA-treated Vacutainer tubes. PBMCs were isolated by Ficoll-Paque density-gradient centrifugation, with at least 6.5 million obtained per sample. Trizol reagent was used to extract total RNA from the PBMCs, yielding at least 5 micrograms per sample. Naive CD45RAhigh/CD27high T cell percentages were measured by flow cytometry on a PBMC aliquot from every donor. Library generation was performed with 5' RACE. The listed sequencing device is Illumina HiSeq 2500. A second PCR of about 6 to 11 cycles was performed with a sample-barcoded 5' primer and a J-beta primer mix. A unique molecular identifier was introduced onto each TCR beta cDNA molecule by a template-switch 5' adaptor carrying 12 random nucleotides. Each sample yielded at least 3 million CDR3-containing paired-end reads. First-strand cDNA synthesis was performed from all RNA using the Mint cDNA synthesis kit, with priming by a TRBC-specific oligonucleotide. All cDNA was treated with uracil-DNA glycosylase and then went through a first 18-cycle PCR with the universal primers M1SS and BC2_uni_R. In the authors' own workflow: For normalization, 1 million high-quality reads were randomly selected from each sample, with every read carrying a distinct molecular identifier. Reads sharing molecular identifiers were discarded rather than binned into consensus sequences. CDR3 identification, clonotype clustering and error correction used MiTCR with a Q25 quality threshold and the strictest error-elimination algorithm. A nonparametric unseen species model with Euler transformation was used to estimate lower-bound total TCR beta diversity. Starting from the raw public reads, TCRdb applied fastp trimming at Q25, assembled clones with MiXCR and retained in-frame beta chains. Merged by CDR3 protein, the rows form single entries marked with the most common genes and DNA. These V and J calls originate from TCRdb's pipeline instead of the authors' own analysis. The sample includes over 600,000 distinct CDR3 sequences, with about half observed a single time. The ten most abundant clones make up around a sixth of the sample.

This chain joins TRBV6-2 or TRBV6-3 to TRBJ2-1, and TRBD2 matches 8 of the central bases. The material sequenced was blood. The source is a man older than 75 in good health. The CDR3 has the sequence CASSYSGGVSSNEQFF. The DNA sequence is TGTGCCAGCAGTTACTCCGGGGGGGTTTCCAGCAATGAGCAGTTCTTC.